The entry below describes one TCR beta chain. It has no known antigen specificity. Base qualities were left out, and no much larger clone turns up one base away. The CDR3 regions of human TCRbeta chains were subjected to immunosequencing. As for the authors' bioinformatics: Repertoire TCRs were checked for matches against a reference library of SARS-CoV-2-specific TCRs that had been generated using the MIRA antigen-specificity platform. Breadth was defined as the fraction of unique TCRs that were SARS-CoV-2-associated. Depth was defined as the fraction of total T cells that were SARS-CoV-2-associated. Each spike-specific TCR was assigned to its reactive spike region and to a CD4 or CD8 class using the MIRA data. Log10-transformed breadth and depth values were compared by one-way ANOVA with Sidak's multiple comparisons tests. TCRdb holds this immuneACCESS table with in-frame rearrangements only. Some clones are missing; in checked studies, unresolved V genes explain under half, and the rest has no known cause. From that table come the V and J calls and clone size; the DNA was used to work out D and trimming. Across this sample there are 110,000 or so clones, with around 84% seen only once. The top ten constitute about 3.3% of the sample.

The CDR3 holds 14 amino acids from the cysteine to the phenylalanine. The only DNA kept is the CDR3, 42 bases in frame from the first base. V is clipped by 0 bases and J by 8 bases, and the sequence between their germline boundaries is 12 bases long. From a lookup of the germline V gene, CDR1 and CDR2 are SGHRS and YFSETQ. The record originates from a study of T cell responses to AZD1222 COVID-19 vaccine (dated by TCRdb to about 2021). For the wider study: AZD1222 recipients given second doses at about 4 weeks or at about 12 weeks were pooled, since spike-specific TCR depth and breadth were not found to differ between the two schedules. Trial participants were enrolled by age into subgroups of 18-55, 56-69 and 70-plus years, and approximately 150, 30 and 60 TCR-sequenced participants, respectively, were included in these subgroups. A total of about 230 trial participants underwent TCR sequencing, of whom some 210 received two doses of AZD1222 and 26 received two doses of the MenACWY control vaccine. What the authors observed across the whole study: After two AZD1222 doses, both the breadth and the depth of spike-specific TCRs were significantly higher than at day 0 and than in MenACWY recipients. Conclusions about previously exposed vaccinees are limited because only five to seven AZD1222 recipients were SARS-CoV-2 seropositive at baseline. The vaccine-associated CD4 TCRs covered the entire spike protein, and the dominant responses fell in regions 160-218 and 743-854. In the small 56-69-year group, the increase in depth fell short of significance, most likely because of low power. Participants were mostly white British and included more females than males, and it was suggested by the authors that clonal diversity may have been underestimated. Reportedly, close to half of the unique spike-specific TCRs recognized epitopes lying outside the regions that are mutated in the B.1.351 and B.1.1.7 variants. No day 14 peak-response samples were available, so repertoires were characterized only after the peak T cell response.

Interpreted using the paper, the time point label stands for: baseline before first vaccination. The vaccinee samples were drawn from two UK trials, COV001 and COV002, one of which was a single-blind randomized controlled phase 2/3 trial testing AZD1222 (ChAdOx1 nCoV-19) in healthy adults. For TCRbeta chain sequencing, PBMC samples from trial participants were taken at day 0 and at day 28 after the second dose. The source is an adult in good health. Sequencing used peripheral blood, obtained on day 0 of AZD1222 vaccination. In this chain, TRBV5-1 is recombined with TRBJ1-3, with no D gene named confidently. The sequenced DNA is TGCGCCAGCAGCTTGGCCGACCAGAGTGACACCATATATTTT. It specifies CASSLADQSDTIYF.